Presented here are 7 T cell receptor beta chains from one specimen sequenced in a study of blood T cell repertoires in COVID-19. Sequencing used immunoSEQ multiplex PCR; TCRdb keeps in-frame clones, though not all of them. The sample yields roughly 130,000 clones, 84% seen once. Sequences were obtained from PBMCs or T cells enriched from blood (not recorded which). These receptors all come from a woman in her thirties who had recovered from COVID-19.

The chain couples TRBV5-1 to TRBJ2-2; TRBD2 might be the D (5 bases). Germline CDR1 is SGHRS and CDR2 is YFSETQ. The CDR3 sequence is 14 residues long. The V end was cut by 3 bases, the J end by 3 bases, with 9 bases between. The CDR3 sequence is CASSSLEHTGELFF. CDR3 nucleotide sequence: TGCGCCAGCAGCTCACTAGAGCACACCGGGGAGCTGTTTTTT.

The CDR3 DNA sequence: TGTGCCACCGCTTCAAGGGGACAGGGCTACGAGCAGTACTTC. Translated: CATASRGQGYEQYF. The chain uses TRBV15 and TRBJ2-7; the match to TRBD1 covers 9 bases. J gave up 3 bases and V 8 bases, and 8 bases lay outside the gene matches. The CDR3 has 14 amino acids. Germline V lookup: CDR1 LNHNV, CDR2 YYDKDF (reference sequence).

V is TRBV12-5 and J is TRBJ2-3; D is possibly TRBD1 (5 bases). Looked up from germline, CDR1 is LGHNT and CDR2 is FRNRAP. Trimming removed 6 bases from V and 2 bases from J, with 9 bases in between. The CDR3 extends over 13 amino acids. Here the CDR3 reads CASGPTATDTQYF. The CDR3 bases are TGTGCTAGTGGGCCGACAGCCACAGATACGCAGTATTTT.

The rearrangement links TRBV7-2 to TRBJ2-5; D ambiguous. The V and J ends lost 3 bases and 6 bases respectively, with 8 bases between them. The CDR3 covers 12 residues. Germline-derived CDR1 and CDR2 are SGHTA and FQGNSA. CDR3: CASSFSQKTQYF. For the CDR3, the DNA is TGTGCCAGCAGCTTTTCACAGAAGACCCAGTACTTC.

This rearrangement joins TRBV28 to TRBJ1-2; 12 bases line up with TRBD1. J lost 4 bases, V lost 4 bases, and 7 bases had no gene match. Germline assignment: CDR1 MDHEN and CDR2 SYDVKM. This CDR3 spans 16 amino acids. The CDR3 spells CASSSPGTGGFYGYTF. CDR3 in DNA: TGTGCCAGCAGTTCCCCCGGGACAGGGGGCTTCTATGGCTACACCTTC.

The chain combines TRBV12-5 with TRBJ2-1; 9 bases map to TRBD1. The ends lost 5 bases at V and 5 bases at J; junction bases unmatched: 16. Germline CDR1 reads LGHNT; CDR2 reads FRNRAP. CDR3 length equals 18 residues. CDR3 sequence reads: CASGVGFSRDRENNEQFF. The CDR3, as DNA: TGTGCTAGTGGTGTCGGATTCAGCCGGGACAGGGAAAACAATGAGCAGTTCTTC. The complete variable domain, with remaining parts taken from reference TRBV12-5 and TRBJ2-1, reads DARVTQTPRHKVTEMGQEVTMRCQPILGHNTVFWYRQTMMQGLELLAYFRNRAPLDDSGMPKDRFSAEMPDATLATLKIQPSEPRDSAVYFCASGVGFSRDRENNEQFFGPGTRLTVL.

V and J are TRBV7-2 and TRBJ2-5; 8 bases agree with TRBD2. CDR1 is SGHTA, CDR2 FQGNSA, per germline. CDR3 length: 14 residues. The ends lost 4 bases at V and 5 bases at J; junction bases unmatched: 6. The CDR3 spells CASSSPGGRETQYF. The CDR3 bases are TGTGCCAGCAGCTCTCCGGGGGGGAGGGAGACCCAGTACTTC.